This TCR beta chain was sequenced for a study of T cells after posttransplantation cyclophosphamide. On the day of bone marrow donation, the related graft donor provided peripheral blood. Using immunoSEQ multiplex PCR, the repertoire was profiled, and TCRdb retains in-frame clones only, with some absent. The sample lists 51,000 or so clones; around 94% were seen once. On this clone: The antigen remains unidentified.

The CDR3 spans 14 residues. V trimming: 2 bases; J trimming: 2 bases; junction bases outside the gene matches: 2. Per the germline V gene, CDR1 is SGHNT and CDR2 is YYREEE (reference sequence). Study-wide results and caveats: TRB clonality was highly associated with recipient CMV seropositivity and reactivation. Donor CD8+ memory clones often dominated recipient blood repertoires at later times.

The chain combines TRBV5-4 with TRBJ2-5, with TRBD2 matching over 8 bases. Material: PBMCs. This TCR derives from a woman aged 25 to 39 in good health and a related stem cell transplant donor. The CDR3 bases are TGTGCCAGCAGCTTTAGCGGGGCTCAAGAGACCCAGTACTTC. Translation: CASSFSGAQETQYF.